This T cell receptor beta chain comes out of a study of CD8 T cells in ankylosing spondylitis. TCRdb fed the 5' RACE reads into MiXCR, producing one record per CDR3 protein. Of 300,000 to 400,000 distinct CDR3 sequences in the sample, approximately 20% were seen once. V was clipped by 5 bases and J by 6 bases, with 9 bases between them. Germline V gives CDR1 MDHEN, CDR2 SYDVKM. The length of the CDR3 is 12 residues. This clonotype occurred many times. Its antigen is not identified. The study, taken as a whole, reports: Disease-linked clones were CD8+ and relatively rare in peripheral blood. There was a TCR beta motif, made of several highly homologous variants, that appeared characteristic of ankylosing spondylitis blood.

The sequenced sample was blood, either unsorted or a sorted T cell fraction (not recorded which). This sequence was found in a male donor with ankylosing spondylitis. The rearrangement uses TRBV28 and TRBJ2-3, with D unclear. This CDR3 is CASSPAADTQYF. In DNA, the CDR3 is TGTGCCAGCAGTCCCGCGGCGGATACGCAGTATTTT.